Below, 25 T cell receptor beta chains from the same sample are listed, as sequenced in a study of T cell responses to AZD1222 COVID-19 vaccine. TCRdb's copy holds only in-frame clones and misses some; the assay was immunoSEQ multiplex PCR. The table has 150,000 to 160,000 clones, about 88% seen once; the top ten hold around 3%. Sample: peripheral blood, taken on day 0 of AZD1222 vaccination. The receptors come from an adult in good health.

The CDR3 DNA is TGTGCCAGCAGCTACAGGGGTAGCGACGAGCAGTACTTC. It codes for CASSYRGSDEQYF. The gene calls are TRBV3-1 (or the pseudogene TRBV3-2) and TRBJ2-7, with 7 bases aligning to TRBD1. This CDR3 comprises 13 residues. The V gene's germline CDR1 is LGHDT and CDR2 YNNKEL (reference sequence). Germline trimming cut 5 bases from V and 5 bases from J; bases unmatched to any gene: 6.

The chain joins TRBV3-1 (or the pseudogene TRBV3-2) to TRBJ2-1; TRBD2 aligns across 12 bases. Germline V gene data show CDR1 as LGHDT and CDR2 as YNNKEL (reference sequence). The CDR3 is 17 residues long. V trimming: 0 bases; J trimming: 4 bases; junction bases outside the gene matches: 4. The CDR3 here is CASSQDRGTSGYNEQFF. Written as DNA, the CDR3 is TGTGCCAGCAGCCAAGATAGGGGGACTAGCGGGTACAATGAGCAGTTCTTC.

As DNA, the CDR3 is TGTGCCAGCAGCTCCTACACCCCGGAGGGTGGCTACACCTTC. Translated, it gives CASSSYTPEGGYTF. This chain uses TRBV7-2 with TRBJ1-2, with no clear D. CDR1 is SGHTA, CDR2 FQGNSA, per germline. The CDR3 covers 14 residues. Trimming shortened V by 4 bases and J by 7 bases, and 16 bases separated the two germline ends.

The V call is TRBV4-2, the J call TRBJ1-6; D gene ambiguous. Per the germline V gene, CDR1 is LGHNA and CDR2 is YNFKEQ. The V end lost 3 bases, the J end lost 14 bases, and 8 bases lay between the germline ends. The CDR3 has 11 residues. CDR3 nucleotide sequence: TGTGCCAGCAGCCAGCTCGGAACCCTCCACTTT. It encodes CASSQLGTLHF.

The rearrangement joins TRBV7-8 to TRBJ1-1; D is uncertain. Germline V gene lookup returns CDR1 SGHVS and CDR2 FQNEAQ. The CDR3 has 12 residues. The V end was cut by 8 bases, the J end by 4 bases, with 11 bases between. This chain's CDR3 is CASRSGITEAFF. Here the CDR3 DNA reads TGTGCCAGCCGATCGGGAATCACTGAAGCTTTCTTT. Filled out from reference TRBV7-8 and TRBJ1-1, the complete variable domain reads GAGVSQSPRYKVAKRGQDVALRCDPISGHVSLFWYQQALGQGPEFLTYFQNEAQLDKSGLPSDRFFAERPEGSVSTLKIQRTQQEDSAVYLCASRSGITEAFFGQGTRLTVV.

The V and J genes are TRBV6-2 or TRBV6-3 and TRBJ1-1; D gene unclear. The germline V and J ends were trimmed by 0 bases and 10 bases, with 6 bases remaining between them. Germline V gene data show CDR1 as MNHEY and CDR2 as SVGEGT. The CDR3 is 11 residues long. This chain's CDR3 is CASSYSMSAFF. The CDR3 DNA reads as TGTGCCAGCAGTTACTCCATGTCAGCTTTCTTT.

The chain employs TRBV7-2 and TRBJ2-3; D unclear. Between the trimmed V and J ends, which lost 2 bases and 8 bases, there was a span of 14 bases. The CDR3 runs to 14 residues. The V gene's germline CDR1 is SGHTA and CDR2 FQGNSA. The CDR3 is CASSLRLGPGTQYF. Written as DNA, the CDR3 is TGTGCCAGCAGCTTAAGGCTCGGGCCTGGTACGCAGTATTTT.

This clone showed up just a few times. J is TRBJ1-5 and V is TRBV14; D might be TRBD1 (6 bases). Trimming shortened V by 0 bases and J by 4 bases, and 13 bases separated the two germline ends. The CDR3 has 16 residues. Germline assignment: CDR1 SGHDN and CDR2 FVKESK. In DNA, the CDR3 is TGTGCCAGCAGCCAAGATCTAAGACAGGTTAATCAGCCCCAGCATTTT. It is translated as CASSQDLRQVNQPQHF.

The chain joins TRBV2 to TRBJ2-7; D might be TRBD1 or TRBD2, each matching 6 bases. The germline V gene has CDR1 SNHLY and CDR2 FYNNEI. The CDR3 has 19 residues. The ends were cut back, 3 bases at V and 1 base at J, with 25 bases in the middle. CDR3 bases: TGTGCCAGCAGTGACCCCTCTGGCGGGGACACTCGGCTATCCTACGAGCAGTACTTC. Translated: CASSDPSGGDTRLSYEQYF.

V usage is TRBV7-2 and J usage is TRBJ2-3; 8 nucleotides agree with TRBD2. The V gene end was trimmed by 1 base and the J gene end by 4 bases; junction bases not matched to a gene: 4. Germline-derived CDR1 and CDR2 are SGHTA and FQGNSA. This CDR3 contains 15 residues. CDR3 coding DNA: TGTGCCAGCAGCTTAGTTCGGGGGGGCTCAGATACGCAGTATTTT. It is translated as CASSLVRGGSDTQYF.

The V call is TRBV5-8, the J call TRBJ1-5, with 9 bases fitting TRBD1. This CDR3 comprises 13 residues. V gave up 5 bases and J gave up 7 bases; unmatched junction bases: 4. Germline V gene sequence: CDR1 SGHTS, CDR2 YDEGEE. The CDR3, as DNA: TGTGCCAGCAGTCCGACAGGGGGGCAGCCCCAGCATTTT. Protein: CASSPTGGQPQHF.

V gene TRBV4-1 combines with J gene TRBJ1-2; D gene ambiguous. V gave up 2 bases and J gave up 3 bases, with 13 bases separating them. The CDR3 extends over 15 amino acids. The germline CDR1 and CDR2 sequences are MGHRA and YSYEKL. CDR3 amino acids: CASSQSSMGDYGYTF. CDR3 coding DNA: TGCGCCAGCAGCCAATCTTCTATGGGTGACTATGGCTACACCTTC.

The rearrangement joins TRBV4-1 to TRBJ2-1; D is unclear. Trimming cost V 1 base and J 7 bases, with 11 bases left between them. This CDR3 contains 14 residues. Germline loops: CDR1 MGHRA, CDR2 YSYEKL. CDR3 bases: TGCGCCAGCAGCCAAGGAGACGCCAGGAATGAGCAGTTCTTC. It codes for CASSQGDARNEQFF.

This chain links TRBV4-3 with TRBJ1-1, with D perhaps TRBD1 (6 bases). V was cut by 2 bases and J by 3 bases, with 13 bases left in between. Germline V CDR1 and CDR2: LGHNA, YSLEER. This CDR3 is built from 15 residues. In DNA, the CDR3 is TGCGCCAGCAGCCAAAAACAGGGTAGGTACACTGAAGCTTTCTTT. It yields the protein CASSQKQGRYTEAFF.

The V gene is TRBV6-2 or TRBV6-3, the J gene TRBJ2-7; TRBD2 agrees at 13 bases. Germline CDR1 reads MNHEY; CDR2 reads SVGEGT. Losses at the gene ends were 4 bases for V and 0 bases for J; bases not matched to a gene: 12. This CDR3 contains 19 residues. DNA of the CDR3: TGTGCCAGCAGTTTGCGTTTGGGACTAGCGGGGAAAACCTCCTACGAGCAGTACTTC. Its translation is CASSLRLGLAGKTSYEQYF.

V usage is TRBV10-3 and J usage is TRBJ2-7; TRBD1 matches 8 bases. The V gene's germline CDR1 is ENHRY and CDR2 SYGVKD. V lost 6 bases, J lost 1 base, and 5 bases stayed unmatched. The CDR3 length is 14 residues. The CDR3 bases are TGTGCCATCAGCGCAGACAGGGGTTCCTACGAGCAGTACTTC. Translated, it gives CAISADRGSYEQYF.

This sequence joins TRBV9 and TRBJ1-6; TRBD1 is a possible D gene (5 bases). CDR1 is SGDLS, CDR2 YYNGEE, per germline. CDR3 length: 14 amino acids. Trimming stripped 4 bases from V and 10 bases from J, with 15 bases between. CDR3 bases: TGTGCCAGCAGCCCCAGCGGGAGGGACTCACCCCTCCACTTT. As protein: CASSPSGRDSPLHF.

This rearrangement joins TRBV3-1 (or the pseudogene TRBV3-2) to TRBJ1-2; 8 bases align to TRBD1. V lost 5 bases to trimming and J lost 7 bases; unmatched junction nucleotides: 6. This CDR3 comprises 13 residues. CDR1 is LGHDT and CDR2 is YNNKEL in the germline V gene (reference sequence). The DNA for the CDR3 is TGTGCCAGCAGCACGGACAGGGTTGGTGGCTACACCTTC. Encoded protein: CASSTDRVGGYTF.

CDR3 loop: CASSPTPLNWDTEAFF. The CDR3 DNA reads as TGTGCCAGCAGCCCAACTCCCTTAAATTGGGACACTGAAGCTTTCTTT. The chain is built from TRBV7-8 and TRBJ1-1; D gene uncertain. CDR3 length equals 16 residues. The V end lost 5 bases, the J end lost 3 bases, and 19 bases lay between the germline ends. Germline CDR1 is SGHVS and CDR2 is FQNEAQ.

The chain has TRBV7-2 and TRBJ1-2; possibly TRBD1 for D (5 bases). V shed 2 bases and J shed 7 bases, with 11 bases lying between them. The CDR3 length is 13 residues. Germline V gene data show CDR1 as SGHTA and CDR2 as FQGNSA. CDR3: CASSLSGYGGYTF. The CDR3 DNA reads as TGTGCCAGCAGCTTATCAGGGTACGGTGGCTACACCTTC.

J is TRBJ2-3 and V is TRBV2; 9 nucleotides line up with TRBD1. The CDR3 is made up of 16 amino acids. Trimming at V came to 8 bases and at J to 4 bases, leaving 13 bases not matched to a gene. Per the germline V gene, CDR1 is SNHLY and CDR2 is FYNNEI. The CDR3 region has the DNA TGTGCCAGCTCCGCCCGGGGACAGGGCTTTGCAGATACGCAGTATTTT. It specifies CASSARGQGFADTQYF.

This chain joins TRBV20-1 and TRBJ2-7; D remains unclear. Trimming left V 0 bases short and J 5 bases short, with 2 bases between. The CDR3 runs to 10 residues. CDR1 and CDR2 (germline): DFQATT, SNEGSKA (reference sequence). The CDR3 protein is CSARDHEQYF. The CDR3 nucleotides are TGCAGTGCTAGAGATCACGAGCAGTACTTC.

The V and J genes are TRBV15 and TRBJ2-3; D may be TRBD1 (7 bases). The V gene's germline CDR1 is LNHNV and CDR2 YYDKDF (reference sequence). There are 15 residues in the CDR3. Trimming shortened V by 5 bases and J by 4 bases, and 16 bases separated the two germline ends. The CDR3 sequence: CATSPRQGGADTQYF. CDR3 bases: TGTGCCACCAGCCCACGACAGGGAGGTGCAGATACGCAGTATTTT.

The chain recombines TRBV5-1 with TRBJ2-1; unclear D gene. The CDR3 is 14 amino acids. Germline assignment: CDR1 SGHRS and CDR2 YFSETQ. Trimming pared 4 bases from V and 3 bases from J, leaving 11 bases between. CDR3 sequence (DNA): TGCGCCAGCAGCCCGGACGGTAACTACAATGAGCAGTTCTTC. This translates into CASSPDGNYNEQFF.

This rearrangement joins TRBV18 to TRBJ1-2; weak D call: TRBD1 (5 bases). The length of the CDR3 is 15 residues. With 5 bases removed from V and 0 bases from J, the gap between germline ends came to 13 bases. Germline-derived CDR1 and CDR2 are KGHSH and LQKENI. As DNA, the CDR3 is TGTGCCAGCTCAGCCGGGGCGCAGACTAACTATGGCTACACCTTC. Amino acids: CASSAGAQTNYGYTF.